One sample yielded the 21 T cell receptor beta chains listed below, sequenced in a study of blood T cell repertoires in COVID-19. Sequencing was performed with immunoSEQ multiplex PCR; in TCRdb, only in-frame clones are kept and a portion is missing. In the table there are about 90,000 clones, around 81% of which are singletons. Sequenced: peripheral blood. Every receptor here comes from a woman in her seventies with active or convalescent COVID-19.

This sequence joins TRBV6-2 or TRBV6-3 and TRBJ2-1, with 12 bases fitting TRBD2. J gave up 8 bases and V 5 bases, and 10 bases lay outside the gene matches. The CDR3 extends over 16 amino acids. CDR1 and CDR2 from the germline V gene are MNHEY and SVGEGT. The CDR3 is CASSTTASGGAYEQFF. The CDR3 DNA reads as TGTGCCAGCAGTACTACCGCTAGCGGGGGGGCCTATGAGCAGTTCTTC.

The chain couples TRBV13 to TRBJ1-3; a possible D gene is TRBD1 (6 bases). V gave up 0 bases and J gave up 2 bases, with 8 bases separating them. CDR1 PRHDT and CDR2 FYEKMQ come from the germline V gene (reference sequence). The CDR3 covers 15 residues. The CDR3 region has the DNA TGTGCCAGCAGCTTAGGGAGGGGGACTGGAAACACCATATATTTT. It specifies CASSLGRGTGNTIYF.

The V gene is TRBV3-1 (or the pseudogene TRBV3-2), the J gene TRBJ2-3; the match to TRBD2 covers 8 bases. Germline V lookup: CDR1 LGHDT, CDR2 YNNKEL (reference sequence). V shed 4 bases, J shed 5 bases, and the junction held 5 bases outside the gene matches. There are 14 residues in the CDR3. In DNA form, the CDR3 reads TGTGCCAGCAGCCCGGGGGGGTGGGAAGATACGCAGTATTTT. This encodes CASSPGGWEDTQYF.

The rearrangement joins TRBV5-1 to TRBJ2-5, with 9 bases fitting TRBD2. V was pared by 3 bases and J by 0 bases, with 12 bases of the junction left unmatched. Per germline, CDR1 SGHRS and CDR2 YFSETQ. CDR3 length equals 18 residues. CDR3 in DNA: TGCGCCAGCAGCTCCCTTACTAGCGGGCCATTGTACCAAGAGACCCAGTACTTC. It translates to CASSSLTSGPLYQETQYF.

The J gene is TRBJ1-1, the V gene TRBV5-1; a possible D gene is TRBD1 (5 bases). Germline loops: CDR1 SGHRS, CDR2 YFSETQ. V was shortened by 4 bases and J by 7 bases, with 11 bases between the two germline ends. This CDR3 is built from 12 residues. CDR3 sequence: CASSLRGGEAFF. CDR3 DNA: TGCGCCAGCAGCCTGCGGGGCGGTGAAGCTTTCTTT. Using reference TRBV5-1 and TRBJ1-1 for the parts outside the CDR3, the full variable domain is KAGVTQTPRYLIKTRGQQVTLSCSPISGHRSVSWYQQTPGQGLQFLFEYFSETQRNKGNFPGRFSGRQFSNSRSEMNVSTLELGDSALYLCASSLRGGEAFFGQGTRLTVV.

The chain combines TRBV7-7 with TRBJ2-1; a possible D gene is TRBD2 (6 bases). V was shortened by 5 bases and J by 0 bases, with 11 bases between the two germline ends. Germline CDR1 and CDR2: SSHAT and FNYEAQ (reference sequence). The CDR3 consists of 15 residues. The CDR3 coding sequence is TGTGCCAGCAGCCCCGGAGGGAGCTCCTACAATGAGCAGTTCTTC. This encodes CASSPGGSSYNEQFF.

The chain is built from TRBV28 and TRBJ2-7; D might be TRBD1 (5 bases). V was trimmed by 8 bases and J by 7 bases, leaving 12 bases between them. The V gene's germline CDR1 is MDHEN and CDR2 SYDVKM. The CDR3 totals 11 residues. CDR3 residues: CASARDREQYF. In DNA, the CDR3 is TGTGCCAGCGCCAGGGATAGGGAGCAGTACTTC.

The CDR3 coding sequence is TGCGCCAGCAGCTTGGCCCGGGGGACGGGAGGGCAAGAGACCCAGTACTTC. It codes for CASSLARGTGGQETQYF. The chain combines TRBV5-1 with TRBJ2-5; TRBD2 matches 8 bases. CDR1 is SGHRS and CDR2 is YFSETQ in the germline V gene. Losses at the gene ends were 0 bases for V and 2 bases for J; bases not matched to a gene: 9. The CDR3 has 17 amino acids.

The J gene is TRBJ1-2, the V gene TRBV5-1; 7 positions match TRBD1. Germline trimming cut 4 bases from V and 1 base from J; bases unmatched to any gene: 4. CDR1 is SGHRS and CDR2 is YFSETQ in the germline V gene. The CDR3 has 14 residues. The CDR3 bases are TGCGCCAGCAGCATTGGACAGGATAACTATGGCTACACCTTC. Translation: CASSIGQDNYGYTF.

The CDR3, as DNA: TGTGCCATGGGATCTAGCGGGCGGATTGAGCAGTTCTTC. It is translated as CAMGSSGRIEQFF. The chain recombines TRBV2 with TRBJ2-1, with TRBD2 matching over 8 bases. The CDR3 consists of 13 residues. V was clipped by 10 bases and J by 9 bases; unmatched bases: 11. From germline, CDR1 is SNHLY and CDR2 FYNNEI.

The chain couples TRBV4-2 to TRBJ2-5, with 11 bases aligning to TRBD2. The germline gives CDR1 LGHNA, CDR2 YNFKEQ. J gave up 4 bases and V 1 base, and 5 bases lay outside the gene matches. This CDR3 region has 16 residues. The DNA of the CDR3 is TGTGCCAGCAGCCAAGCTAGGGGGACTAGCGGAGAGACCCAGTACTTC. The encoded protein is CASSQARGTSGETQYF.

V gene TRBV5-6 combines with J gene TRBJ2-7, with 14 nucleotides matching TRBD2. CDR1 and CDR2 from the germline V gene are SGHDT and YYEEEE. The junction had 5 bases not matched to a gene; V was cut back by 3 bases and J by 3 bases. The CDR3 has 16 residues. The CDR3 region is CASSSGLAGGVYEQYF. For the CDR3, the DNA is TGTGCCAGCAGCTCCGGACTAGCGGGGGGAGTCTACGAGCAGTACTTC.

The sample holds a few counts of this clone. This sequence joins TRBV18 and TRBJ2-3; tentatively, D is TRBD1 (5 bases). The CDR3 has 14 residues. The germline gives CDR1 KGHSH, CDR2 LQKENI. The V gene lost 4 bases and the J gene lost 0 bases, with 8 bases spanning the gap. Here the CDR3 DNA reads TGTGCCAGCTCACAACAGGCTAGCACAGATACGCAGTATTTT. It translates to CASSQQASTDTQYF.

DNA of the CDR3: TGCGCCAGCAGCTTGGCCCCTAGCGGGGGGAACTACGAGCAGTACTTC. It codes for CASSLAPSGGNYEQYF. The V call is TRBV5-1, the J call TRBJ2-7; 11 bases fit TRBD2. The CDR3 extends over 16 amino acids. V was clipped by 0 bases and J by 3 bases; unmatched bases: 5. From germline, CDR1 is SGHRS and CDR2 YFSETQ.

V is TRBV20-1 and J is TRBJ2-7; D remains unclear. The CDR3 is 11 amino acids. Germline CDR1 and CDR2: DFQATT and SNEGSKA (reference sequence). V lost 6 bases to trimming and J lost 5 bases, with 11 bases between them. For the CDR3, the DNA is TGCAGTGCGAAGCCGGAGCACGAGCAGTACTTC. Its translation is CSAKPEHEQYF.

The rearrangement uses TRBV12-3 or TRBV12-4 and TRBJ1-2, with a weak D call TRBD1 (5 bases). The CDR3 contains 13 residues. Trimming left V 8 bases short and J 0 bases short, with 10 bases between. The CDR3 is CASGGRANYGYTF. The CDR3 DNA reads TGTGCCAGCGGGGGGAGGGCTAACTATGGCTACACCTTC.

This chain uses TRBV5-1 with TRBJ2-1, with TRBD1 matching 12 bases. With 2 bases clipped from V and 6 bases from J, the junction kept 6 bases outside the gene matches. Germline lookup yields CDR1 SGHRS and CDR2 YFSETQ. The CDR3 consists of 16 residues. The CDR3 spells CASSFAPGQGANEQFF. CDR3 nucleotide sequence: TGCGCCAGCAGCTTTGCGCCGGGACAGGGGGCCAATGAGCAGTTCTTC.

The chain employs TRBV11-2 and TRBJ1-1; D unclear. Germline V gene sequence: CDR1 SGHAT, CDR2 FQNNGV. This CDR3 is 16 amino acids long. V shed 5 bases and J shed 0 bases, with 16 bases lying between them. The CDR3 coding sequence is TGTGCCAGCAGCCAGAGGCGGGGTTCGATGAACACTGAAGCTTTCTTT. Translated, it gives CASSQRRGSMNTEAFF.

The V and J genes are TRBV7-2 and TRBJ2-2; D is undetermined. This CDR3 is 14 amino acids long. The V gene's germline CDR1 is SGHTA and CDR2 FQGNSA. V was trimmed by 1 base and J by 5 bases, leaving 8 bases between them. Here the CDR3 reads CASSLGPQTGELFF. Here the CDR3 DNA reads TGTGCCAGCAGCTTAGGCCCGCAGACCGGGGAGCTGTTTTTT.

J is TRBJ2-1 and V is TRBV11-2, with 7 bases aligning to TRBD1. J was trimmed by 8 bases and V by 1 base; bases with no gene match: 5. The germline V gene encodes CDR1 SGHAT and CDR2 FQNNGV. There are 14 residues in the CDR3. CDR3 coding DNA: TGTGCCAGCAGCTTAGGTCTACAGGGGTATGAGCAGTTCTTC. This translates into CASSLGLQGYEQFF.

This clone was observed at least ten times. This chain connects TRBV27 to TRBJ1-2; possibly TRBD1 for D (5 bases). Germline V gene data show CDR1 as MNHEY and CDR2 as SMNVEV (reference sequence). This CDR3 has 16 residues. Trimming removed 1 base from V and 4 bases from J, with 16 bases in between. CDR3 DNA: TGTGCCAGCAGTTTATTTCGCCTACGGGACTCCTATGGCTACACCTTC. As protein: CASSLFRLRDSYGYTF.